This T cell receptor (beta chain) was identified during a study of blood T cell repertoires in COVID-19. About the study: Acute-phase and convalescent COVID-19 samples originated in the United States, Italy and Spain. T cells, B-cell-depleted T cells, or PBMCs provided the cDNA or gDNA that served as material.

As handled by the study authors: Reference gene primers were amplified, and this amplification served to estimate nucleated cell counts. The repertoire was sequenced with immunoSEQ multiplex PCR; TCRdb's copy has only in-frame clones and lacks some. The DNA was the basis for D and trimming; V, J and clone size are from that table. The repertoire holds under 250,000 clones, roughly four fifths seen once, with around 7.3% in the top ten. Trimming took 0 bases from V and 8 from J; bases not matched to a gene: 8. CDR1 is MNHEY, CDR2 SMNVEV, per germline (reference sequence). The CDR3 contains 16 residues.

The rearrangement links TRBV27 to TRBJ2-1; the match to TRBD2 covers 9 bases. The receptor comes from a woman in her fifties or sixties with active or convalescent COVID-19. Sequences were obtained from peripheral blood. For the CDR3, the DNA is TGTGCCAGCAGTTTATCTAGCGGGAGTCTCGTCGATGAGCAGTTCTTC. It specifies CASSLSSGSLVDEQFF.